Presented here are 16 T cell receptor beta chains from one specimen sequenced in a study of spatial heterogeneity in lung cancer. Findings and caveats of the study: Expanded intratumoral alpha and beta TCR counts tracked tumor mutation counts.

These receptors are not linked to any known antigen. Documented time point: sample taken at primary tumor resection. TCRdb itself ran the 5' RACE reads through MiXCR, one entry per CDR3 protein. The repertoire holds roughly 7,000 distinct CDR3 sequences, with over 12% as singletons. The source was lung tumor tissue, collected at surgery. The receptor set was obtained from a male donor with early-stage non-small cell lung cancer.

This clonotype is medium-sized in the sample. The chain is built from TRBV4-2 and TRBJ1-2; TRBD1 matches at 9 bases. This CDR3 comprises 15 residues. CDR1 and CDR2 from the germline V gene are LGHNA and YNFKEQ. V trimming: 4 bases; J trimming: 5 bases; junction bases outside the gene matches: 8. This chain's CDR3 is CASSPGQGGMYGYTF. The DNA of the CDR3 is TGTGCCAGCAGCCCGGGACAGGGTGGCATGTATGGCTACACCTTC.

This clonotype was seen at least ten times. This sequence joins TRBV2 and TRBJ2-7, with D perhaps TRBD1 (6 bases). The V gene lost 5 bases and the J gene lost 6 bases, with 14 bases spanning the gap. Germline CDR1 SNHLY, CDR2 FYNNEI. The CDR3 has 13 amino acids. In DNA, the CDR3 is TGTGCCAGCAGTAATCAGGCCAGGGGCGAGCAGTACTTC. Translated, it gives CASSNQARGEQYF.

This clonotype was observed many times. V usage is TRBV10-3 and J usage is TRBJ2-2; D is unclear. Germline CDR1 ENHRY, CDR2 SYGVKD. The V end lost 7 bases, the J end lost 2 bases, and 5 bases lay between the germline ends. The CDR3 is 12 residues long. For the CDR3, the DNA is TGTGCCATCACTGGTAACACCGGGGAGCTGTTTTTT. Its protein product is CAITGNTGELFF.

This clonotype has ten or more counts. V is TRBV12-3 or TRBV12-4 and J is TRBJ2-2; 7 nucleotides agree with TRBD1. This CDR3 comprises 15 residues. J lost 5 bases, V lost 9 bases, and 12 bases had no gene match. Here the CDR3 reads CASKAGTAFTGELFF. CDR3 bases: TGTGCCAGTAAAGCCGGGACAGCTTTTACCGGGGAGCTGTTTTTT.

This clonotype counts as medium-sized. The chain links TRBV4-2 to TRBJ1-1; no reliable D call. The V and J ends lost 4 bases and 0 bases respectively, with 9 bases between them. There are 14 residues in the CDR3. Germline V lookup: CDR1 LGHNA, CDR2 YNFKEQ. The CDR3 nucleotides read TGTGCCAGCAGCCTTTCCCGGGTGAACACTGAAGCTTTCTTT. Translated, it gives CASSLSRVNTEAFF.

The sample holds many counts of this clonotype. The rearrangement links TRBV23-1 to TRBJ1-1, with 7 bases aligning to TRBD1. TRBV23-1 is noted as an ORF with a role that remains uncertain. V lost 4 bases, J lost 4 bases, and 3 bases stayed unmatched. There are 13 residues in the CDR3. The DNA of the CDR3 is TGCGCCAGCAGTCTCCGGGACAGCACTGAAGCTTTCTTT. Translating gives CASSLRDSTEAFF.

Relative to its sample, this clonotype is medium-sized (0.01 to 0.1%). This chain uses TRBV20-1 with TRBJ2-3; 7 nucleotides line up with TRBD1. CDR3 length: 14 residues. The germline gives CDR1 DFQATT, CDR2 SNEGSKA (reference sequence). V shed 6 bases, J shed 3 bases, and the junction held 9 bases outside the gene matches. Here the CDR3 reads CSARRGFGTDTQYF. DNA of the CDR3: TGCAGTGCCCGCAGGGGGTTCGGGACAGATACGCAGTATTTT.

By share of the sample, this clonotype is medium-sized. This sequence joins TRBV4-2 and TRBJ1-2, with 7 bases fitting TRBD1. The CDR3 is 19 amino acids. Germline V gene lookup returns CDR1 LGHNA and CDR2 YNFKEQ. With 0 bases clipped from V and 0 bases from J, the junction kept 13 bases outside the gene matches. The CDR3 nucleotides are TGTGCCAGCAGCCAAGATGGACCGGGACAGTTCGCCACTAACTATGGCTACACCTTC. This sequence encodes CASSQDGPGQFATNYGYTF.

This clonotype was seen ten or more times. This sequence joins TRBV2 and TRBJ1-1, with D unclear. The CDR3 spans 13 residues. Germline V CDR1 and CDR2: SNHLY, FYNNEI. The germline V and J ends were trimmed by 8 bases and 1 base, with 11 bases remaining between them. The CDR3 region has the DNA TGTGCCAGCTGCCCTACACCGAACACTGAAGCTTTCTTT. It translates to CASCPTPNTEAFF.

This clonotype was observed many times. The chain has TRBV2 and TRBJ2-1, with 7 bases lining up with TRBD1. The CDR3 consists of 17 residues. The V gene end was trimmed by 5 bases and the J gene end by 4 bases; junction bases not matched to a gene: 14. CDR1 and CDR2 from the germline V gene are SNHLY and FYNNEI. This CDR3 reads CASSKLIDRVQYNEQFF. As DNA, the CDR3 is TGTGCCAGCAGTAAACTGATCGACAGGGTTCAATACAATGAGCAGTTCTTC.

This clonotype has just a few counts. The V call is TRBV9, the J call TRBJ2-1, with TRBD2 identical over 10 bases. The CDR3 extends over 17 amino acids. The V gene's germline CDR1 is SGDLS and CDR2 YYNGEE. V lost 0 bases to trimming and J lost 4 bases; unmatched junction nucleotides: 7. In nucleotides, the CDR3 is TGTGCCAGCAGCGTAGATATAGCGGGGGGTCTGTACAATGAGCAGTTCTTC. Amino acids: CASSVDIAGGLYNEQFF. Drawing the rest from reference TRBV9 and TRBJ2-1, the complete variable domain is DSGVTQTPKHLITATGQRVTLRCSPRSGDLSVYWYQQSLDQGLQFLIQYYNGEERAKGNILERFSAQQFPDLHSELNLSSLELGDSALYFCASSVDIAGGLYNEQFFGPGTRLTVL.

This clonotype has more than one count but fewer than ten. The J gene is TRBJ2-1, the V gene TRBV2, with 11 bases fitting TRBD2. The CDR3 runs 17 residues. In germline, CDR1 is SNHLY, CDR2 FYNNEI. Trimming took 2 bases from V and 3 from J; bases not matched to a gene: 6. The CDR3 region is CASSETSGSRDYNEQFF. The CDR3 nucleotides read TGTGCCAGCAGTGAAACTAGCGGGAGCAGAGACTACAATGAGCAGTTCTTC.

This clonotype turned up a few times. The chain combines TRBV28 with TRBJ2-5; tentatively, D is TRBD2 (6 bases). Germline V gives CDR1 MDHEN, CDR2 SYDVKM. The CDR3 loop spans 15 amino acids. Trimming left V 2 bases short and J 2 bases short, with 12 bases between. The CDR3 is CASSLSGQVQETQYF. CDR3 bases: TGTGCCAGCAGTTTAAGCGGGCAGGTACAAGAGACCCAGTACTTC. The complete variable domain, with remaining parts taken from reference TRBV28 and TRBJ2-5, reads DVKVTQSSRYLVKRTGEKVFLECVQDMDHENMFWYRQDPGLGLRLIYFSYDVKMKEKGDIPEGYSVSREKKERFSLILESASTNQTSMYLCASSLSGQVQETQYFGPGTRLLVL.

The V gene is TRBV20-1, the J gene TRBJ2-1; 11 nucleotides align to TRBD2. Looked up from germline, CDR1 is DFQATT and CDR2 is SNEGSKA (reference sequence). The CDR3 contains 15 residues. Trimming cost V 0 bases and J 6 bases; bases outside gene matches: 4. The CDR3 is CSARDRLAGGNEQFF. The CDR3 region has the DNA TGCAGTGCTAGAGATCGGCTAGCGGGAGGCAATGAGCAGTTCTTC.

At least ten counts were recorded for this clonotype. This sequence joins TRBV6-2 or TRBV6-3 and TRBJ1-5; D remains unclear. The V and J ends lost 4 bases and 11 bases respectively, with 12 bases between them. Germline V gives CDR1 MNHEY, CDR2 SVGEGT. The CDR3 is 12 amino acids. The CDR3 loop is CASSSLHVTQHF. CDR3 in DNA: TGTGCCAGCAGTTCCCTCCACGTGACCCAGCATTTT.

By share of the sample, this clonotype is medium-sized. This chain links TRBV5-4 with TRBJ1-4, with a tentative D call TRBD1 (5 bases). CDR1 is SGHNT and CDR2 is YYREEE in the germline V gene (reference sequence). CDR3 length: 15 residues. Trimming shortened V by 6 bases and J by 3 bases, and 15 bases separated the two germline ends. CDR3 coding DNA: TGTGCCAGCACCGAATCCCAGGGAGCTAATGAAAAACTGTTTTTT. It translates to CASTESQGANEKLFF.